Shown below are 12 T cell receptor beta chains from a single sample sequenced in a study of blood T cell repertoires in COVID-19. Profiled with immunoSEQ multiplex PCR; TCRdb holds only in-frame clones, not every one. The profile shows some 190,000 clones, 80% to 90% of them singletons. The material sequenced was peripheral blood. These receptors were taken from a human donor with active or convalescent COVID-19. The donor label of this sample is uncertain.

The gene calls are TRBV2 and TRBJ2-6, with 10 bases identical to TRBD1. The CDR3 consists of 16 residues. With 8 bases clipped from V and 0 bases from J, the junction kept 4 bases outside the gene matches. CDR1 SNHLY and CDR2 FYNNEI come from the germline V gene. CDR3 bases: TGTGCCAGCCAGGACAGGGGGTCCTCTGGGGCCAACGTCCTGACTTTC. Its protein product is CASQDRGSSGANVLTF.

For this clone: A read error may produce the germline difference seen at one junction end. The J gene is TRBJ2-2, the V gene TRBV5-6; D may be TRBD2 (6 bases). The CDR3 extends over 13 amino acids. The germline V gene has CDR1 SGHDT and CDR2 YYEEEE. CDR3 DNA: TGTGCCACCAGCCCTATGCGGGGCGGGGAGCTGTTTTTT. Amino acid sequence: CATSPMRGGELFF.

V and J are TRBV3-1 (or the pseudogene TRBV3-2) and TRBJ1-3, with D perhaps TRBD1 (6 bases). The V gene's germline CDR1 is LGHDT and CDR2 YNNKEL (reference sequence). This CDR3 has 16 amino acids. The V end lost 4 bases, the J end lost 3 bases, and 16 bases lay between the germline ends. CDR3 coding DNA: TGTGCCAGCAGCCTTAAACGGGGGGCTGGTGGAAACACCATATATTTT. This translates into CASSLKRGAGGNTIYF.

The chain combines TRBV6-4 with TRBJ2-5, with D perhaps TRBD1 (5 bases). V was trimmed by 7 bases and J by 5 bases, leaving 14 bases between them. The CDR3 has 13 amino acids. Germline V gives CDR1 MRHNA, CDR2 SNTAGT. This CDR3 is CASKGYRWETQYF. As DNA, the CDR3 is TGTGCCAGCAAAGGATACAGGTGGGAGACCCAGTACTTC.

V and J are TRBV12-3 or TRBV12-4 and TRBJ1-2, with no clear D. V was pared by 3 bases and J by 4 bases, with 9 bases between. This CDR3 has 13 residues. CDR3 in amino acids: CASSFRAGYGYTF. CDR3 nucleotides: TGTGCCAGCAGTTTCCGGGCGGGCTATGGCTACACCTTC.

The chain combines TRBV19 with TRBJ2-7; 8 nucleotides match TRBD2. With 7 bases clipped from V and 0 bases from J, the junction kept 14 bases outside the gene matches. Germline V lookup: CDR1 LNHDA, CDR2 SQIVND (reference sequence). The CDR3 has 17 residues. In DNA form, the CDR3 reads TGTGCCAGTACCCCGGGGCAGCGGGGGCCTAGCTCCTACGAGCAGTACTTC. Protein product: CASTPGQRGPSSYEQYF.

The genes are TRBV7-3 and TRBJ2-1; maybe TRBD2 (6 bases). V lost 3 bases, J lost 0 bases, and 12 bases lay in between. The CDR3 is 16 amino acids. CDR1 and CDR2 from the germline V gene are SGHTA and FQGTGA. The CDR3 region is CASSFKADYSYNEQFF. The DNA of the CDR3 is TGTGCCAGCAGCTTTAAAGCGGACTACTCCTACAATGAGCAGTTCTTC.

V gene TRBV30 combines with J gene TRBJ2-4; the D gene is possibly TRBD1 (5 bases). V was pared by 1 base and J by 0 bases, with 13 bases between. The V gene's germline CDR1 is GTSNPN and CDR2 SVGIG (reference sequence). The CDR3 is 16 residues long. The CDR3 nucleotides read TGTGCCTGGAGTGGCCAGGGCTTCCTAGCCAAAAACATTCAGTACTTC. Translated: CAWSGQGFLAKNIQYF.

The chain's CDR3 is CASSDPSTLKTQYF. CDR3 in DNA: TGTGCCAGCAGTGATCCGAGTACGCTGAAGACCCAGTACTTC. This chain connects TRBV25-1 to TRBJ2-5; D is undetermined. With 3 bases removed from V and 6 bases from J, the gap between germline ends came to 14 bases. The germline gives CDR1 MGHDK, CDR2 SYGVNS. The CDR3 is 14 residues long.

CDR3 in DNA: TGTGCCAGCAGCTTAGACCTACAGGGAAACAATCAGCCCCAGCATTTT. Translated: CASSLDLQGNNQPQHF. The rearrangement links TRBV7-2 to TRBJ1-5, with D possibly being TRBD1 (6 bases). Germline V gene data show CDR1 as SGHTA and CDR2 as FQGNSA. The CDR3 sequence is 16 residues long. Deletions cut 1 base from V and 3 bases from J, with 13 bases between.

This chain uses TRBV12-5 with TRBJ2-7, with a weak D call TRBD1 (5 bases). The V gene lost 5 bases and the J gene lost 3 bases, with 17 bases spanning the gap. CDR1 is LGHNT, CDR2 FRNRAP, per germline. This CDR3 is 15 amino acids long. The CDR3 spells CASGLGTAGIYEQYF. The CDR3 coding sequence is TGTGCTAGTGGTCTTGGTACGGCAGGGATCTACGAGCAGTACTTC.

The chain combines TRBV18 with TRBJ1-1; D remains ambiguous. The CDR3 is 11 residues long. Germline loops: CDR1 KGHSH, CDR2 LQKENI. V lost 6 bases, J lost 8 bases, and 10 bases lay in between. The CDR3 region is CASSRREEAFF. CDR3 in DNA: TGTGCCAGCTCTCGACGGGAGGAAGCTTTCTTT.